These T cell receptor beta chains were read from a single sample in a study of cytomegalovirus exposure and HLA in healthy donors. The protocol was immunoSEQ multiplex PCR, while the TCRdb copy is restricted to in-frame clones and leaves out a portion. Of 98,000 or so clones listed, approximately 85% are singletons. Input material: PBMCs. These receptor sequences come from a woman younger than 35 in good health and CMV-seronegative. Both conserved end residues are trimmed from each CDR3. The size of a clone is reported for some rows only, either as once, few or many, or as a class for expanded clones.

v_gene: TRBV7-9
j_gene: TRBJ2-5
abundance: NA
CDR3aa: ASSLAVTEETQY

v_gene: TRBV2
j_gene: TRBJ1-2
abundance: few
CDR3aa: ASSDQGTYGYT

v_gene: TRBV29-1
j_gene: TRBJ1-2
abundance: few
CDR3aa: SVPGNADGYT

v_gene: TRBV5-8
j_gene: TRBJ2-6
abundance: NA
CDR3aa: ASSLAAVLSGANVLT

v_gene: TRBV6-6
j_gene: TRBJ2-5
abundance: NA
CDR3aa: ASSYSADQETQY

v_gene: TRBV2
j_gene: TRBJ2-5
abundance: NA
CDR3aa: ASSGSGTGETQY

v_gene: TRBV2
j_gene: TRBJ1-2
abundance: once
CDR3aa: ASWTTWARGWGYT

v_gene: TRBV27
j_gene: TRBJ2-5
abundance: NA
CDR3aa: ASSFVGGGSQETQY

v_gene: TRBV7-9
j_gene: TRBJ1-1
abundance: few
CDR3aa: ASSLGQVAEAF

v_gene: TRBV2
j_gene: TRBJ2-3
abundance: NA
CDR3aa: ASSVSGWSTDTQY

v_gene: TRBV21-1
j_gene: TRBJ1-1
abundance: NA
CDR3aa: ASSKVGGSGTEAF

v_gene: TRBV4-1
j_gene: TRBJ1-1
abundance: NA
CDR3aa: ASSHRDRVGAF

v_gene: TRBV30
j_gene: TRBJ2-7
abundance: NA
CDR3aa: AWSYGQTYEQY

v_gene: TRBV7-3
j_gene: TRBJ2-2
abundance: NA
CDR3aa: ASSSRFVDRGNTGELF

v_gene: TRBV10-1
j_gene: TRBJ1-5
abundance: NA
CDR3aa: ASSEQGQPQH

v_gene: TRBV6-5
j_gene: TRBJ1-5
abundance: NA
CDR3aa: ASSRDRNNQPQH

v_gene: TRBV2
j_gene: TRBJ2-7
abundance: NA
CDR3aa: ASNTWDRVYEQY

v_gene: TRBV7-9
j_gene: TRBJ1-5
abundance: NA
CDR3aa: ASSPGGPAPQH

v_gene: TRBV11-2
j_gene: TRBJ2-7
abundance: NA
CDR3aa: ASSLVGRGSGPPWEQY

v_gene: TRBV10-3
j_gene: TRBJ2-5
abundance: NA
CDR3aa: AISESTQDRYPETQY

v_gene: TRBV18
j_gene: TRBJ1-4
abundance: NA
CDR3aa: ASSLTGGNEKLF

v_gene: TRBV2
j_gene: TRBJ1-2
abundance: NA
CDR3aa: AIYRDGYT

v_gene: TRBV5-1
j_gene: TRBJ1-2
abundance: NA
CDR3aa: ASSYGRDYGYT